The sequence of this T cell receptor (beta chain) was determined in a study of identical twins. This clonotype has a count of ten or more. TCRdb itself ran the 5' RACE reads through MiXCR, one entry per CDR3 protein. The repertoire has around 140,000 distinct CDR3 sequences, under 4.5% of them found once; the top ten carry 8.1%. The germline CDR1 and CDR2 sequences are DFQATT and SNEGSKA (reference sequence). The CDR3 consists of 17 residues. The V end was cut by 2 bases, the J end by 5 bases, with 21 bases between. The source is a man aged 18 to 29 in good health. The rearrangement uses TRBV20-1 and TRBJ2-2, with D maybe TRBD2 (6 bases). The specimen sequenced was memory T cells sorted from blood. CDR3 DNA sequence: TGCAGTGCTAGAAAATTCGGCGGGAAGCATTTAACCGGGGAGCTGTTTTTT. Residues: CSARKFGGKHLTGELFF.